The following is a T cell receptor beta chain sequence with its context. The antigen is not known. TCRdb re-called the 5' RACE reads with MiXCR, one entry per CDR3 protein. The profile shows some 150,000 distinct CDR3 sequences, 40% to 50% of them singletons. This record belongs to a study of CD8 T cells in ankylosing spondylitis. Findings and limits, study-wide: Ankylosing spondylitis blood seemed to carry a telltale TCR beta motif made of several highly homologous variants. Disease-associated clonotypes exhibited CD8+ identity and were relatively infrequent in peripheral blood. Prior literature has documented some motif variants in synovial fluid and blood from reactive arthritis. From matched ankylosing spondylitis synovial fluid, disease-linked clones were reportedly recovered at significantly enriched levels.

Trimming left V 3 bases short and J 2 bases short, with 17 bases between. Looked up from germline, CDR1 is SGHAT and CDR2 is FQNNGV. This CDR3 has 16 amino acids. The sequence was obtained from a male donor with ankylosing spondylitis. This sequence joins TRBV11-2 and TRBJ2-7; D uncertain. Sequences were obtained from synovial fluid, either unsorted or a sorted T cell fraction (not recorded which). The CDR3 loop reads CASSFVTSFEAYEQYF. As DNA, the CDR3 is TGTGCCAGCAGCTTTGTAACCTCTTTTGAGGCCTACGAGCAGTACTTC.